The 15 T cell receptor beta chains below all came from one sample that was sequenced in a study of T-cell memory formation after mild COVID-19. Via MiXCR, TCRdb re-called the 5' RACE reads, giving one row per CDR3 protein. The sample records around 200,000 distinct CDR3 sequences, 10% to 13% being singletons. Sequencing was performed on PBMCs or a T cell subset sorted from them (not recorded which). These TCRs come from a man aged 18 to 29 who had mild COVID-19 (a few samples of this study predate the infection). Cell type and time point are not known.

Ten or more counts support this clonotype. The chain has TRBV5-1 and TRBJ1-3, with D unresolved. Germline V gene lookup returns CDR1 SGHRS and CDR2 YFSETQ. V was shortened by 0 bases and J by 2 bases, with 6 bases between the two germline ends. The CDR3 spans 14 residues. Here the CDR3 DNA reads TGCGCCAGCAGCTTGGATGGAACTGGAAACACCATATATTTT. Amino acids: CASSLDGTGNTIYF.

The DNA for the CDR3 is TGTGCCAGCAGCTTAGATGTGGGCACCATATATTTT. As protein: CASSLDVGTIYF. The J gene is TRBJ1-3, the V gene TRBV7-2; D unclear. Germline-derived CDR1 and CDR2 are SGHTA and FQGNSA. The V end was cut by 1 base, the J end by 9 bases, with 7 bases between. The CDR3 runs to 12 residues. Variable domain in full (rest from reference TRBV7-2 and TRBJ1-3): GAGVSQSPSNKVTEKGKDVELRCDPISGHTALYWYRQSLGQGLEFLIYFQGNSAPDKSGLPSDRFSAERTGGSVSTLTIQRTQQEDSAVYLCASSLDVGTIYFGEGSWLTVV.

The chain couples TRBV5-1 to TRBJ1-5, with TRBD1 matching 8 bases. This CDR3 has 15 amino acids. J was trimmed by 5 bases and V by 1 base; bases with no gene match: 5. CDR1 and CDR2 (germline): SGHRS, YFSETQ. CDR3 nucleotide sequence: TGCGCCAGCAGCTTGCCACAGGGGGATGATCAGCCCCAGCATTTT. Protein product: CASSLPQGDDQPQHF.

The chain carries TRBV4-2 and TRBJ2-5; the match to TRBD2 covers 8 bases. The CDR3 consists of 15 residues. Unmatched junction bases numbered 8, after V lost 8 bases and J lost 0 bases. Looked up from germline, CDR1 is LGHNA and CDR2 is YNFKEQ. The CDR3 nucleotides are TGTGCCAGCGGAACTAGCGGACCGTACCAAGAGACCCAGTACTTC. This gives the protein CASGTSGPYQETQYF.

This clonotype was counted a few times. The chain uses TRBV5-5 and TRBJ1-4; perhaps TRBD1 as D (5 bases). Trimming pared 3 bases from V and 4 bases from J, leaving 7 bases between. Germline values: CDR1 SGHKS, CDR2 YYEKEE (reference sequence). This CDR3 region has 13 residues. CDR3 residues: CASSSDSNEKLFF. In DNA, the CDR3 is TGTGCCAGCAGCTCCGACAGTAATGAAAAACTGTTTTTT.

In this sample, this clonotype turned up a few times. The V gene is TRBV12-3 or TRBV12-4, the J gene TRBJ2-2; 12 bases map to TRBD1. Trimming took 7 bases from V and 10 from J; bases not matched to a gene: 4. The CDR3 is 13 residues long. In DNA form, the CDR3 reads TGTGCCAGCAAGGGACAGGGGGCGGTGGAGCTGTTTTTT. Its protein is CASKGQGAVELFF.

V usage is TRBV10-1 and J usage is TRBJ2-5; 9 bases match TRBD2. The V segment lost 4 bases and the J segment 0 bases; nucleotides outside the gene matches: 3. CDR1 and CDR2 (germline): WNHNN, SYGVQD (reference sequence). This CDR3 is built from 15 residues. The CDR3 here is CASSGVAGDQETQYF. The CDR3 coding sequence is TGCGCCAGCAGTGGAGTAGCGGGGGACCAAGAGACCCAGTACTTC.

This CDR3 reads CASSSRASGTQYF. The CDR3 DNA reads TGTGCCAGCAGCAGCCGGGCTTCGGGGACCCAGTACTTC. The chain couples TRBV7-2 to TRBJ2-5; no clear D gene. The CDR3 has 13 residues. Germline V gene data show CDR1 as SGHTA and CDR2 as FQGNSA. Trimming shortened V by 5 bases and J by 7 bases, and 14 bases separated the two germline ends.

The chain links TRBV5-1 to TRBJ1-2, with a possible D match to TRBD1 (5 bases). The V gene's germline CDR1 is SGHRS and CDR2 YFSETQ. The ends were cut back, 0 bases at V and 4 bases at J, with 22 bases in the middle. CDR3 length: 18 amino acids. The CDR3 is CASSLEVWGTGGVYGYTF. The CDR3 DNA follows: TGCGCCAGCAGCTTGGAGGTCTGGGGCACCGGGGGGGTCTATGGCTACACCTTC.

The V call is TRBV14, the J call TRBJ2-3; TRBD2 is a possible D gene (5 bases). Germline V gene sequence: CDR1 SGHDN, CDR2 FVKESK. This CDR3 is 13 amino acids long. The germline V and J ends were trimmed by 3 bases and 4 bases, with 8 bases remaining between them. DNA for the CDR3: TGTGCCAGCAGCCACTACGGGGCAGATACGCAGTATTTT. This codes for CASSHYGADTQYF.

This clonotype was counted between two and nine times. This chain links TRBV7-2 with TRBJ1-1; D may be TRBD1 (5 bases). This CDR3 is built from 15 residues. Germline CDR1 SGHTA, CDR2 FQGNSA. The germline V and J ends were trimmed by 3 bases and 1 base, with 12 bases remaining between them. DNA of the CDR3: TGTGCCAGCAGCTTTTCGGGGGGAACGAACACTGAAGCTTTCTTT. It encodes CASSFSGGTNTEAFF.

This clonotype has at least ten counts. The chain couples TRBV4-3 to TRBJ2-3, with TRBD2 as a possible D gene (6 bases). Germline V CDR1 and CDR2: LGHNA, YSLEER. V was trimmed by 6 bases and J by 3 bases, leaving 16 bases between them. The CDR3 sequence is 15 residues long. This chain's CDR3 is CASRLGGASTDTQYF. CDR3 in DNA: TGCGCCAGCAGACTGGGCGGGGCGAGTACAGATACGCAGTATTTT.

The chain uses TRBV29-1 and TRBJ2-5, with 9 bases lining up with TRBD2. J gave up 2 bases and V 5 bases, and 3 bases lay outside the gene matches. CDR1 is SQVTM, CDR2 ANQGSEA, per germline. There are 13 residues in the CDR3. DNA of the CDR3: TGCAGCGTTCGCGGGGGGGCACAAGAGACCCAGTACTTC. Amino acids: CSVRGGAQETQYF.

This clonotype was counted a few times. For the CDR3, the DNA is TGCAGCGTTGACGGACGCGGGGAGCTGTTTTTT. Residues: CSVDGRGELFF. This chain links TRBV29-1 with TRBJ2-2; D ambiguous. V dropped 3 bases and J dropped 7 bases, with 6 bases sitting between them. Germline assignment: CDR1 SQVTM and CDR2 ANQGSEA. This CDR3 has 11 residues.

V and J are TRBV6-5 and TRBJ2-5; D assignment may be TRBD1 or TRBD2 (5 bases each). V was pared by 5 bases and J by 9 bases, with 25 bases between. The CDR3 length is 16 residues. Germline CDR1 is MNHEY and CDR2 is SVGAGI. The CDR3 region is CASSTSIGTQQMAQYF. Written as DNA, the CDR3 is TGTGCCAGCAGTACGAGCATCGGGACCCAACAGATGGCCCAGTACTTC.